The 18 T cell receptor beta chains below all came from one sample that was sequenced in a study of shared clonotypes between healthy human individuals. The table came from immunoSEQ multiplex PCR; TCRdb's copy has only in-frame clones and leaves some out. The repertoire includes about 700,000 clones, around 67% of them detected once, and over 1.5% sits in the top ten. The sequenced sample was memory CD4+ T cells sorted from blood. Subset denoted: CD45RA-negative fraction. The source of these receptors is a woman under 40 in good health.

DNA for the CDR3: TGTGCCAGCGAAGCACAGGGATTCGGCGAGCAGTACTTC. Encoded protein: CASEAQGFGEQYF. This chain connects TRBV11-3 to TRBJ2-7, with D possibly being TRBD1 (6 bases). There are 13 residues in the CDR3. With 8 bases removed from V and 6 bases from J, the gap between germline ends came to 17 bases. Germline CDR1 SGHNT, CDR2 YENEEA.

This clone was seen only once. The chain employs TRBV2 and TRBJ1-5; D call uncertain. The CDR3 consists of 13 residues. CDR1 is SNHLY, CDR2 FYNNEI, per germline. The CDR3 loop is CATQLEGYQPQHF. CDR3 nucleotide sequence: TGTGCGACACAGTTGGAGGGCTATCAGCCCCAGCATTTT.

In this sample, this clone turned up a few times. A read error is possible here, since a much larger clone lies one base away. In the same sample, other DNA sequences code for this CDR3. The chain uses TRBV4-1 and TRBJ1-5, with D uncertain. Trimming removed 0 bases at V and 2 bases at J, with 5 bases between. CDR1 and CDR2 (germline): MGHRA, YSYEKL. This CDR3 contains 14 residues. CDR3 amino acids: CASSQDEGNQPQHF. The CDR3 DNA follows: TGCGCCAGCAGCCAAGACGAGGGCAATCAGCCCCAGCATTTT.

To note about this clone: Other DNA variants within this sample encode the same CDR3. The DNA for the CDR3 is TGTGCCAGCAGCGTAGGGGTCAGCTCCTACGAGCAGTACTTC. Residues: CASSVGVSSYEQYF. The genes are TRBV9 and TRBJ2-7; D remains unclear. The CDR3 runs 14 residues. Trimming removed 0 bases at V and 0 bases at J, with 7 bases between. Germline V lookup: CDR1 SGDLS, CDR2 YYNGEE.

The CDR3 nucleotides are TGTGCCAGCAGGCGACAGGGGGCGGGCTATGGCTACACCTTC. It codes for CASRRQGAGYGYTF. The chain employs TRBV2 and TRBJ1-2; the match to TRBD1 covers 10 bases. With 6 bases clipped from V and 4 bases from J, the junction kept 5 bases outside the gene matches. CDR1 is SNHLY, CDR2 FYNNEI, per germline. The CDR3 has 14 amino acids.

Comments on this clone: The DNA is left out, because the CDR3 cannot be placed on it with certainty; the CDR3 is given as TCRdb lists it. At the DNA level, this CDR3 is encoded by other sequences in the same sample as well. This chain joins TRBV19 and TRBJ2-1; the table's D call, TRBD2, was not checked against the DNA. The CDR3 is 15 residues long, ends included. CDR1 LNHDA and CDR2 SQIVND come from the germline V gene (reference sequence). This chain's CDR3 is CASTSVGSSYNEQFF.

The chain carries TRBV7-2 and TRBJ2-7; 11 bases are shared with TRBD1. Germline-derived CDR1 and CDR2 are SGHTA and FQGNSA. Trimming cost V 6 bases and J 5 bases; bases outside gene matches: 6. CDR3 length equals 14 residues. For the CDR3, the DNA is TGTGCCAGCAGTGGACAGGGGGCGCGAAACGAGCAGTACTTC. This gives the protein CASSGQGARNEQYF.

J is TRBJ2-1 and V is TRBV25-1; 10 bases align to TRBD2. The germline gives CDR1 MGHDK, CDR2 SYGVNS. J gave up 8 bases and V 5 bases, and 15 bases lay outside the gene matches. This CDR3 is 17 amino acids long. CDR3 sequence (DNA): TGTGCCAGCAGTCCCGAAAGGGCTAGCGGGAGTCAGCATGAGCAGTTCTTC. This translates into CASSPERASGSQHEQFF. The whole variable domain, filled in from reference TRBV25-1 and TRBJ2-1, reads EADIYQTPRYLVIGTGKKITLECSQTMGHDKMYWYQQDPGMELHLIHYSYGVNSTEKGDLSSESTVSRIRTEHFPLTLESARPSHTSQYLCASSPERASGSQHEQFFGPGTRLTVL.

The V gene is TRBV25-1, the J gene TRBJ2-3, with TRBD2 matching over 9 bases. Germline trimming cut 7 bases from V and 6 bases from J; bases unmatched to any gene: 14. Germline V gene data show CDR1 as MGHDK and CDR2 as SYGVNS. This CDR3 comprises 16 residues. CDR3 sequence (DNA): TGTGCCAGCACCAAAGGGGTAGCGGGAGAATCTGATACGCAGTATTTT. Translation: CASTKGVAGESDTQYF.

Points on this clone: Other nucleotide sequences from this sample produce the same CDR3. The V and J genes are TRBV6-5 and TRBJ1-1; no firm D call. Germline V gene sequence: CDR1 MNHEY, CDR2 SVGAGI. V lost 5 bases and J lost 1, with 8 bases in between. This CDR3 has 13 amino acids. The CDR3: CASSRLKNTEAFF. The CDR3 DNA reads TGTGCCAGCAGTCGACTTAAGAACACTGAAGCTTTCTTT.

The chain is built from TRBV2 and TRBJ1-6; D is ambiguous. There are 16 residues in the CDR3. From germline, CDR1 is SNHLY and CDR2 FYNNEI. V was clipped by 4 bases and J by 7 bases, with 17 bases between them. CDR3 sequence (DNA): TGTGCCAGCAGTGTGGCGTGGCTCCTTGAGAATTCACCCCTCCACTTT. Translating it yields CASSVAWLLENSPLHF.

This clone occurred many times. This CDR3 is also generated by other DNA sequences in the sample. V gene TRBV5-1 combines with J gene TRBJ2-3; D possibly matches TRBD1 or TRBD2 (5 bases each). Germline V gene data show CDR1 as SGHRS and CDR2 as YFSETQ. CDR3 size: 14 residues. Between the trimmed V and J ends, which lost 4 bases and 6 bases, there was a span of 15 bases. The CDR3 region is CASSPGHEGDTQYF. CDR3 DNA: TGCGCCAGCAGCCCGGGCCATGAGGGGGATACGCAGTATTTT.

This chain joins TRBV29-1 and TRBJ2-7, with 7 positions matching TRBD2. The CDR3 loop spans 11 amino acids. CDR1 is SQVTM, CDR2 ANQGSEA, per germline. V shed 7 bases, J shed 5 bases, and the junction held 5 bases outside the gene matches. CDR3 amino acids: CSAGRYDEQYF. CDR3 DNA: TGCAGCGCCGGGAGGTACGACGAGCAGTACTTC.

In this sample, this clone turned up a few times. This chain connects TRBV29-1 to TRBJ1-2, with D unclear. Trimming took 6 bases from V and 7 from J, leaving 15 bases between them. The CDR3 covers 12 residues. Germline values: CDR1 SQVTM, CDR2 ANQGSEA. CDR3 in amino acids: CSVADEASGYTF. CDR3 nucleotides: TGCAGCGTCGCGGATGAAGCGTCTGGCTACACCTTC.

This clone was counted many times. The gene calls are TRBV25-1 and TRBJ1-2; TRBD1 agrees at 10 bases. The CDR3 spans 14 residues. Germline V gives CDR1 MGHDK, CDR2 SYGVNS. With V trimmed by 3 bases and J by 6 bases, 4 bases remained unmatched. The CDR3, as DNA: TGTGCCAGCAGTGAGTTCGACAGGGGGCATGGCTACACCTTC. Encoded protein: CASSEFDRGHGYTF.

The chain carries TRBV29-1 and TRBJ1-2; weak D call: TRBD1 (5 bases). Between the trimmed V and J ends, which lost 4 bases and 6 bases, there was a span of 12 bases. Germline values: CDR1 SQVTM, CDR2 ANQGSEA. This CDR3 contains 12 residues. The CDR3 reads CSVAKTVDGYTF. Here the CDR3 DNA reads TGCAGCGTTGCTAAGACAGTCGATGGCTACACCTTC.

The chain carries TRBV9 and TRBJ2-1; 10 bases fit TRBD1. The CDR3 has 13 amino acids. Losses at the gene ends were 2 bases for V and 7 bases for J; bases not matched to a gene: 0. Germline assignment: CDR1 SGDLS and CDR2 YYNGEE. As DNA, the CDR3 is TGTGCCAGCAGCGTGGGACAGGGGAATGAGCAGTTCTTC. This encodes CASSVGQGNEQFF.

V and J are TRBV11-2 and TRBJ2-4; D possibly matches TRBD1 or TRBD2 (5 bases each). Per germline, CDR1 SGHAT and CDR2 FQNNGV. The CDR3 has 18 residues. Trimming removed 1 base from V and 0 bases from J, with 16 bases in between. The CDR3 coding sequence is TGTGCCAGCAGCTTAGGAAGGGGCAGCGGACGAGCCAAAAACATTCAGTACTTC. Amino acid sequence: CASSLGRGSGRAKNIQYF.